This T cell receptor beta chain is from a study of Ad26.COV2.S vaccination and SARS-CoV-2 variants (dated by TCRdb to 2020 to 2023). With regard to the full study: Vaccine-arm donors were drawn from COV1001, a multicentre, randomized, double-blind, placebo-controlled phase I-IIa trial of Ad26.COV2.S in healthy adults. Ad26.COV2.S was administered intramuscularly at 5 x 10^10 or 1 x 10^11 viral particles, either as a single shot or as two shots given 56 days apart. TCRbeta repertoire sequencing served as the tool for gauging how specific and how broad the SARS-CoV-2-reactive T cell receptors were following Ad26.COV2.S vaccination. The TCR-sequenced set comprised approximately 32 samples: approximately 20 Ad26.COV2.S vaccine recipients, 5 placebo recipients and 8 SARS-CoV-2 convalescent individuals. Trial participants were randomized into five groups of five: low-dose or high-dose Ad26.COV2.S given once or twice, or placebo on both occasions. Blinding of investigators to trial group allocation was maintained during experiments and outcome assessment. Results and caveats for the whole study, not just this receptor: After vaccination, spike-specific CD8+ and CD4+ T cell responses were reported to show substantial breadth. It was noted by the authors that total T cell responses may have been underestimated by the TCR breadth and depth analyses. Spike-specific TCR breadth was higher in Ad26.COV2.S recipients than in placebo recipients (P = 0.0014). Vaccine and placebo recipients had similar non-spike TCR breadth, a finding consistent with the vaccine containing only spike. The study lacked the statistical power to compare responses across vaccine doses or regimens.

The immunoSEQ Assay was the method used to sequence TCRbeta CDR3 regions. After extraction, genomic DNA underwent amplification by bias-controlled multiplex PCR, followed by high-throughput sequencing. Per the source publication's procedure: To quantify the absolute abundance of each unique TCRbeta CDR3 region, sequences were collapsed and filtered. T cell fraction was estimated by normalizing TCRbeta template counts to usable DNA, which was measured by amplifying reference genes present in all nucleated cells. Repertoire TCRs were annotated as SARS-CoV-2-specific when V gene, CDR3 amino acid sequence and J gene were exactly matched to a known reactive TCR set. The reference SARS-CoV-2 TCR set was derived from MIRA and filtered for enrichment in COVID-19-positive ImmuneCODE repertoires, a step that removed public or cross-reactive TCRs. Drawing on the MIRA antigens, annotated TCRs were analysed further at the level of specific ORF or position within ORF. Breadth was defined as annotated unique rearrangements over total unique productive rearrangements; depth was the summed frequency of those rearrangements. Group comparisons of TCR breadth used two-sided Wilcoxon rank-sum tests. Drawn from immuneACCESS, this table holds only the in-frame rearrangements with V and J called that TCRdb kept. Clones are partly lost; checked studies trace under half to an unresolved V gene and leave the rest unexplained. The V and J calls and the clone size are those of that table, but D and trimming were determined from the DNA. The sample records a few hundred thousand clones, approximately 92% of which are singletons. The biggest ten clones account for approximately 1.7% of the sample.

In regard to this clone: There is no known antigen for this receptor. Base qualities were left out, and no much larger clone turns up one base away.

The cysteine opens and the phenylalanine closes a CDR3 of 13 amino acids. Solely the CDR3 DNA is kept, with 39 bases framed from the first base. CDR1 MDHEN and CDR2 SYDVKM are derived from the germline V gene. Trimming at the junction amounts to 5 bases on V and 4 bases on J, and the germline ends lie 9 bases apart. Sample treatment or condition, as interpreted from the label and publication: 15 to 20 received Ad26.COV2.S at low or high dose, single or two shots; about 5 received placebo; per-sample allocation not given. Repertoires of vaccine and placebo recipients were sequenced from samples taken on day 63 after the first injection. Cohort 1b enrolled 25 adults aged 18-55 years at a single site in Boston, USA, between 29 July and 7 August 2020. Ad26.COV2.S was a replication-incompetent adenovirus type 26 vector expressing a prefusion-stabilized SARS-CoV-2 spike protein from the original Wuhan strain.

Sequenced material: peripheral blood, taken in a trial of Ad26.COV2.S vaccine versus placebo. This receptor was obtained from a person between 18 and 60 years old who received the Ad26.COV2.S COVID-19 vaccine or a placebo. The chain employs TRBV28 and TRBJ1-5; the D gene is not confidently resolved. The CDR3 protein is CASSRTFNQPQHF. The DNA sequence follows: TGTGCCAGCAGTCGGACTTTTAATCAGCCCCAGCATTTT.